A selection of T cell receptor beta chains follows, all from one sample in a study of CD8 T cells in ankylosing spondylitis. TCRdb used MiXCR to reprocess the 5' RACE reads, holding one entry per CDR3 protein. The sample consists of 150,000 to 200,000 distinct CDR3 sequences, roughly 10% of them appearing once. Sequencing used blood, either unsorted or a sorted T cell fraction (not recorded which). Receptors were obtained from a male donor with ankylosing spondylitis or in good health (not recorded which). Both conserved end residues are part of each CDR3. The order of the fields is V gene, D gene, J gene, clone size, CDR3 DNA, CDR3 protein. The D gene is left open where the match is weak. Where a row states a size, it is once, few, many or the class of an expanded clone; other rows omit it.

TRBV6-5	NA	TRBJ2-5	many	TGTGCCAGCAGTTACTCCTTATCGTCAGAGACCCAGTACTTC	CASSYSLSSETQYF
TRBV4-3	NA	TRBJ2-2	NA	TGCGCCAGCAGCCAAGATCCCCTGCACACCGGGGAGCTGTTTTTT	CASSQDPLHTGELFF
TRBV7-8	NA	TRBJ2-2	many	TGTGCCAGCAGCTTAGGGAACGTTCAGGGCAGAAACACCGGGGAGCTGTTTTTT	CASSLGNVQGRNTGELFF
TRBV6-1	TRBD1	TRBJ1-2	many	TGTGCCAGCAGTAAACAGGGGAACTATGGCTACACCTTC	CASSKQGNYGYTF
TRBV5-4	TRBD2	TRBJ2-1	few	TGTGCCAGCAATAGCGGGAACCCACGCTCCTACAATGAGCAGTTCTTC	CASNSGNPRSYNEQFF
TRBV25-1	TRBD1	TRBJ1-2	many	TGTGCCAGCAGTGACCCCGGGACAGAGAACTATGGCTACACCTTC	CASSDPGTENYGYTF
TRBV5-1	NA	TRBJ2-6	NA	TGCGCCAGCAGCTTGATCGGGCAGGGGTTAGACCCTGGGGCCAACGTCCTGACTTTC	CASSLIGQGLDPGANVLTF
TRBV20-1	NA	TRBJ2-3	many	TGCAGTGCCTCCGGGACACTAAATAACCGCGGCACAGATACGCAGTATTTT	CSASGTLNNRGTDTQYF
TRBV28	TRBD1	TRBJ1-1	NA	TGTGCCAGCAACAGGGGTACAACTGAAGCTTTCTTT	CASNRGTTEAFF
TRBV5-6	NA	TRBJ1-6	many	TGTGCCAGCAGCTTGATGGCAGGATCGAAGGCCCTCCACTTT	CASSLMAGSKALHF
TRBV15	NA	TRBJ1-4	many	TGTGCCACCAGCAGCCAGGACAGCCCTTCTAATGAAAAACTGTTTTTT	CATSSQDSPSNEKLFF
TRBV5-1	TRBD2	TRBJ2-1	many	TGCGCCAGCAGCATTGGACTAGCGGGGAACAATGAGCAGTTCTTC	CASSIGLAGNNEQFF
TRBV5-1	TRBD1	TRBJ2-1	many	TGCGCCAGCACCGGGACAGGGGAGATCGATGAGCAGTTCTTC	CASTGTGEIDEQFF
TRBV29-1	TRBD1	TRBJ1-2	NA	TGCAGCGTTGATATGGGACAGGGGACCAACTATGGCTACACCTTC	CSVDMGQGTNYGYTF
TRBV30	NA	TRBJ2-7	many	TGTGCCTGGAACAGGGAAGGGTACGAGCAGTACTTC	CAWNREGYEQYF
TRBV5-1	NA	TRBJ2-5	many	TGCGCCAGCAGCTTGGTCGGGGCACGGGATGAGACCCAGTACTTC	CASSLVGARDETQYF
TRBV11-2	NA	TRBJ2-4	NA	TGTGCCAGCAGCCATATCCGAGGGGTTCTAGCCAAAAACATTCAGTACTTC	CASSHIRGVLAKNIQYF
TRBV28	NA	TRBJ2-2	NA	TGTGCCAGCAGCTCAATCGGCCCAGAGAAGGACACCGGGGAGCTGTTTTTT	CASSSIGPEKDTGELFF
TRBV7-8	NA	TRBJ2-2	many	TGTGCCAGCAGCAGAGACGGGACTCAAAACACCGGGGAGCTGTTTTTT	CASSRDGTQNTGELFF
TRBV24-1	NA	TRBJ1-5	many	TGTGCCACCAGTGATCAACAGGGATTCAATCAGCCCCAGCATTTT	CATSDQQGFNQPQHF
TRBV5-5	NA	TRBJ1-1	many	TGTGCCAGCAGCTTGGAGAACCCGGACACTGAAGCTTTCTTT	CASSLENPDTEAFF
TRBV7-9	TRBD1	TRBJ2-7	few	TGTGCCAGCAGTCCTCCGGACAGGGGGTCCTACGAGCAGTACTTC	CASSPPDRGSYEQYF
TRBV5-6	NA	TRBJ2-3	many	TGTGCCAGCACCCGAGGGGCAGATACGCAGTATTTT	CASTRGADTQYF
TRBV2	NA	TRBJ1-5	NA	TGTGCCAGCAGTTCGCTCTGGATGAATCAGCCCCAGCATTTT	CASSSLWMNQPQHF
TRBV5-1	NA	TRBJ2-7	NA	TGCGCCAGCAGCTCGCAGGGGACCCCTCCTCTGGACGAGCAGTACTTC	CASSSQGTPPLDEQYF
TRBV2	TRBD1	TRBJ2-7	NA	TGTGCCAGCAGTGCGGGACAGGGGCGAGAATTCGAGCAGTACTTC	CASSAGQGREFEQYF
TRBV10-3	TRBD1	TRBJ2-3	many	TGTGCCATCAGTGGAGGACAGGAGCTCGCAGATACGCAGTATTTT	CAISGGQELADTQYF
TRBV11-1	NA	TRBJ2-6	few	TGTGCCAGCAGCCCAAGTTTTCAGGGCAGCTCTGGGGCCAACGTCCTGACTTTC	CASSPSFQGSSGANVLTF
TRBV12-3/TRBV12-4	NA	TRBJ2-2	NA	TGTGCCAGCAGAAACCAGGGCCTGGGCACCGGGGAGCTGTTTTTT	CASRNQGLGTGELFF
TRBV12-3/TRBV12-4	TRBD1	TRBJ1-5	many	TGTGCCACAGGACAGGGGGCGCCCAATCAGCCCCAGCATTTT	CATGQGAPNQPQHF
TRBV5-1	TRBD2	TRBJ2-7	many	TGCGCCAGCAGCTTGGTCGGGACTAACTACGAGCAGTACTTC	CASSLVGTNYEQYF
TRBV7-9	NA	TRBJ2-1	few	TGTGCCAGCAGCTTCCCGGAACTAGCCTCAATCTTC	CASSFPELASIF
TRBV20-1	NA	TRBJ2-2	many	TGCAGTGCTAGACAGGGGAGAATGACCGGGGAGCTGTTTTTT	CSARQGRMTGELFF